A selection of T cell receptor beta chains follows, all from one sample in a study of shared clonotypes between healthy human individuals. The repertoire was sequenced with immunoSEQ multiplex PCR; TCRdb's copy has only in-frame clones and lacks some. The data hold some 1,900,000 clones, with approximately 94% observed a single time. The sample taken for sequencing was naive CD8+ T cells sorted from blood. The receptors stem from a young man in good health. Both conserved end residues are part of each CDR3. A D gene is named only where the DNA matches it firmly. Size is stated for part of the rows, as once, few or many counts, or as a class when the clone is expanded.

CDR3 length,D gene,V gene,clone size,J gene,CDR3 DNA,CDR3 protein
16,NA,TRBV10-1,NA,TRBJ1-2,TGCGCCAGCAGTGCCTGGAGTTACCCTGGGGCAAGGGGCTACACCTTC,CASSAWSYPGARGYTF
15,NA,TRBV4-2,NA,TRBJ2-7,TGTGCCAGCAGCCAAGAAGTCCGAGGCGGCTACGAGCAGTACTTC,CASSQEVRGGYEQYF
16,TRBD1,TRBV25-1,NA,TRBJ1-4,TGTGCCAGCAGTGAATGGGTGACAGGGGGTACGGAAAAACTGTTTTTT,CASSEWVTGGTEKLFF
15,TRBD2,TRBV7-9,NA,TRBJ2-7,TGTGCCAGCAGCTGGTGGGATAGCGGGACGGAAGAGCAGTACTTC,CASSWWDSGTEEQYF
16,NA,TRBV4-1,once,TRBJ2-3,TGCGCCAGCAGCCACAAAATAGGGGGTTTGTTGGATACGCAGTATTTT,CASSHKIGGLLDTQYF
14,NA,TRBV28,once,TRBJ1-5,TGTGCCAGCAGTTTTGAAGATAGCAATCAGCCCCAGCATTTT,CASSFEDSNQPQHF
10,NA,TRBV30,few,TRBJ1-1,TGTGCCTGGAGTATGAGTGAAGCTTTCTTT,CAWSMSEAFF
12,NA,TRBV2,NA,TRBJ2-7,TGTGCCAGCCCGGGCGCCTTGTACGAGCAGTACTTC,CASPGALYEQYF
14,NA,TRBV27,NA,TRBJ2-7,TGTGCCAGCAGCCCAGTGGGGGACTTAAACGAGCAGTACTTC,CASSPVGDLNEQYF
14,TRBD1,TRBV13,NA,TRBJ2-5,TGTGCCAGCAGCCTGACAGGGAATCGGGAGACCCAGTACTTC,CASSLTGNRETQYF
14,TRBD1,TRBV7-3,NA,TRBJ2-5,TGTGCCAGCAGTTTGACAGGGGGCACGGAGACCCAGTACTTC,CASSLTGGTETQYF
14,NA,TRBV7-8,NA,TRBJ2-1,TGTGCCAGCAGCTTAGCGGGCAGTTACAATGAGCAGTTCTTC,CASSLAGSYNEQFF
15,TRBD1,TRBV25-1,once,TRBJ1-4,TGTGCCAGCAGCCCGGGACAGGGGGTTTATGAAAAACTGTTTTTT,CASSPGQGVYEKLFF
15,NA,TRBV30,NA,TRBJ2-7,TGTGCCTGGAGTGTTGCTTTCGGTCCGACCTACGAGCAGTACTTC,CAWSVAFGPTYEQYF
13,TRBD1,TRBV6-6,few,TRBJ1-5,TGTGCCAGCTCGACAGGGGGCAATCAGCCCCAGCATTTT,CASSTGGNQPQHF
13,NA,TRBV2,NA,TRBJ2-7,TGTGCCAGCAGTGAAGGCGGGGAATACGAGCAGTACTTC,CASSEGGEYEQYF
16,TRBD1,TRBV5-4,NA,TRBJ2-7,TGTGCCAGCAGTCATGGGTTGGGACAGGGATCCTACGAGCAGTACTTC,CASSHGLGQGSYEQYF
17,NA,TRBV2,NA,TRBJ2-3,TGTGCCAGCAGTGACCCCGGGAAGGGGCCCTCCACAGATACGCAGTATTTT,CASSDPGKGPSTDTQYF
13,NA,TRBV5-5,NA,TRBJ2-7,TGTGCCAGCAGCCCCGTGGGTCCCTACGAGCAGTACTTC,CASSPVGPYEQYF
17,NA,TRBV7-9,NA,TRBJ2-1,TGTGCCAGCAGCTTAGCATGGGGGGATGGGCCCTACAATGAGCAGTTCTTC,CASSLAWGDGPYNEQFF
12,NA,TRBV6-5,NA,TRBJ2-1,TGTGCCAGCAGGGACCAGCGGGATGAGCAGTTCTTC,CASRDQRDEQFF
16,NA,TRBV10-2,NA,TRBJ2-1,TGCGCCAGCAGTGTTTCTCTTGACGGCTACTACAATGAGCAGTTCTTC,CASSVSLDGYYNEQFF
13,TRBD1,TRBV6-1,NA,TRBJ2-3,TGTGCCATCGACAGGGATTCCACAGATACGCAGTATTTT,CAIDRDSTDTQYF
15,NA,TRBV2,NA,TRBJ2-3,TGTGCCAGCAGTGAAACGCCAGGCGGAGGTAATACGCAGTATTTT,CASSETPGGGNTQYF
14,NA,TRBV9,NA,TRBJ2-7,TGTGCCAGCAGCGTAGGTGCGGGGTCCTACGAGCAGTACTTC,CASSVGAGSYEQYF
17,NA,TRBV27,NA,TRBJ1-5,TGTGCCAGCAGTTTTGCGTTTACGGCAGGCTCTGAACAGCCCCAGCATTTT,CASSFAFTAGSEQPQHF
18,NA,TRBV6-1,NA,TRBJ1-2,TGTGCCAGCAGTGAAGCGCTTGCCAACTCGGACAGCTTCTATGGCTACACCTTC,CASSEALANSDSFYGYTF
13,NA,TRBV9,NA,TRBJ2-2,TGTGCCAGCAGCGTGGAAGGTATCGGGGAGCTGTTTTTT,CASSVEGIGELFF
14,TRBD1,TRBV5-1,NA,TRBJ2-2,TGCGCCAGCAGCGGGGGACAGGTCACCGGGGAGCTGTTTTTT,CASSGGQVTGELFF
15,TRBD1,TRBV5-8,NA,TRBJ1-1,TGTGCCAGCAGCGAGACAGGGACCAGGAACACTGAAGCTTTCTTT,CASSETGTRNTEAFF
16,NA,TRBV9,NA,TRBJ2-3,TGTGCCAGCAGCGTAGTCAGTGTTACTAGCACAGATACGCAGTATTTT,CASSVVSVTSTDTQYF
13,NA,TRBV19,NA,TRBJ1-2,TGTGCCAGTAGTATTACTCCCGGGTATGGCTACACCTTC,CASSITPGYGYTF